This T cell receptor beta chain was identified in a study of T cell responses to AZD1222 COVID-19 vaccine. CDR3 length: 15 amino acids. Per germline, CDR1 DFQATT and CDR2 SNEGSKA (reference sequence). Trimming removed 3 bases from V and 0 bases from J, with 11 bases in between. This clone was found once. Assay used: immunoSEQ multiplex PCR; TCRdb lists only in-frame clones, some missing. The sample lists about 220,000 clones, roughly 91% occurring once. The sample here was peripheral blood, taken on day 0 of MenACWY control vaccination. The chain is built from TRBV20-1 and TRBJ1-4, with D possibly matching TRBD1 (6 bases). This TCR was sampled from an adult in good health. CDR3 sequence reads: CSASTGRATNEKLFF. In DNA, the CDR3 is TGCAGTGCTAGTACAGGGAGAGCAACTAATGAAAAACTGTTTTTT.